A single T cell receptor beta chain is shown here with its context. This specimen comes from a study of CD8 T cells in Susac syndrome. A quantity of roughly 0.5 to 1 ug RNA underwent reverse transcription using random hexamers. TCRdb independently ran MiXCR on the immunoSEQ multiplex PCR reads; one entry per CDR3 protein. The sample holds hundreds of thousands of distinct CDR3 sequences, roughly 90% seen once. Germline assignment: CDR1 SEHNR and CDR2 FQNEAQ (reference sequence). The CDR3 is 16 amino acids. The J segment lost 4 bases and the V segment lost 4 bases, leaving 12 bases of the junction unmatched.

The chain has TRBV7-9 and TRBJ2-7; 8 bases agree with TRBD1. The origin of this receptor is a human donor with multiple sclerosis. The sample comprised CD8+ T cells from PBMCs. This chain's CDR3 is CASSSPEDRDGYEQYF. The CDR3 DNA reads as TGTGCCAGCAGCTCCCCTGAGGACAGGGACGGGTACGAGCAGTACTTC. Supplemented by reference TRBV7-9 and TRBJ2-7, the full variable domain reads DTGVSQNPRHKITKRGQNVTFRCDPISEHNRLYWYRQTLGQGPEFLTYFQNEAQLEKSRLLSDRFSAERPKGSFSTLEIQRTEQGDSAMYLCASSSPEDRDGYEQYFGPGTRLTVT.